This T cell receptor (beta chain) was sequenced during a study of monozygotic twins with inflammatory bowel disease. Findings and caveats of the study: It was in IBD patients that TCRbeta diversity (inverse Simpson) was lower than in healthy co-twins.

The blood volume drawn from each donor was roughly 2.7 ml. Whole blood served as the source of total RNA, and no T cell sorting took place. Of note for this clonotype: Its specificity is unknown.

TCRdb reprocessed the 5' RACE reads and keeps a single row for each CDR3 protein, giving no DNA. Here the sample table reports about 210,000 distinct CDR3 sequences. Germline CDR1 reads SGHTA; CDR2 reads FQGNSA. This CDR3 has 15 residues. This sequence joins TRBV7-2 and TRBJ2-1; lacking DNA, the TRBD2 call made by TCRdb goes unchecked. The clonotype comes from a human donor with ulcerative colitis or Crohn's disease, or a healthy co-twin of an affected twin (not recorded which). Source material: blood. The CDR3 protein is CASTQLAGVTNEQFF.